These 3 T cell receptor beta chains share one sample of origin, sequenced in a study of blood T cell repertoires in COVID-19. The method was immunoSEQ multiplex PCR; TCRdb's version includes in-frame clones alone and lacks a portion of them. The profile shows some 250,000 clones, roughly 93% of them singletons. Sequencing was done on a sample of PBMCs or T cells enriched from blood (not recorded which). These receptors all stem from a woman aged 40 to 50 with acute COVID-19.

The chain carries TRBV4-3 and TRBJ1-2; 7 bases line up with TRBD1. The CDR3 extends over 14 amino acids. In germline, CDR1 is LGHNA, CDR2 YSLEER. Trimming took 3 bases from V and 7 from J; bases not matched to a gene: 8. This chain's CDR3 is CASSQSRDSRGYTF. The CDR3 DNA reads TGCGCCAGCAGCCAGTCCCGGGACAGTCGTGGCTACACCTTC.

CDR3 DNA sequence: TGCGCCAGCAGCTTGGTGGCGACAGGGGTTGGAAACACCATATATTTT. It encodes CASSLVATGVGNTIYF. The chain uses TRBV5-1 and TRBJ1-3; 8 bases match TRBD1. V was pared by 0 bases and J by 3 bases, with 5 bases of the junction left unmatched. CDR3 length: 16 residues. Germline CDR1 SGHRS, CDR2 YFSETQ.

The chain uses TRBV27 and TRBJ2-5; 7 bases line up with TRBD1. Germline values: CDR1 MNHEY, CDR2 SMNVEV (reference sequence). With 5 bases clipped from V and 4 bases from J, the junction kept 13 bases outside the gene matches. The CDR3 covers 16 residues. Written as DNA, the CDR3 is TGTGCCAGCAGTGCCAGGGGGTCGAGGGGTGGAGAGACCCAGTACTTC. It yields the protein CASSARGSRGGETQYF.